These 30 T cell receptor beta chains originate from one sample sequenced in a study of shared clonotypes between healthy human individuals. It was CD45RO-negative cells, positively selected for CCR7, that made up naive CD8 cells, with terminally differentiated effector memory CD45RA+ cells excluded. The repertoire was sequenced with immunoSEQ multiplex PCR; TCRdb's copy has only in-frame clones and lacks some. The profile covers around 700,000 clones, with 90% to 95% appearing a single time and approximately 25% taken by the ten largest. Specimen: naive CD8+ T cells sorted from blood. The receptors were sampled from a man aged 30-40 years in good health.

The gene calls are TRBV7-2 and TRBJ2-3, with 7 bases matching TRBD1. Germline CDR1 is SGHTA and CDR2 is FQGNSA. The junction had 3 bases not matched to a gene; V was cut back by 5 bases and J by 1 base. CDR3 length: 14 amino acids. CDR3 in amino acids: CASSPQGGTDTQYF. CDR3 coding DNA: TGTGCCAGCAGCCCGCAGGGGGGCACAGATACGCAGTATTTT.

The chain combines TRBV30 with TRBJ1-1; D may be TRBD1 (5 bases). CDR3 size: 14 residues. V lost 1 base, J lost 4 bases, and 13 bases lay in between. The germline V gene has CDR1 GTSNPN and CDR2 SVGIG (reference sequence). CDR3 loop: CAWSGLGGSTEAFF. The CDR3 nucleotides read TGTGCCTGGAGTGGCCTGGGGGGGAGCACTGAAGCTTTCTTT.

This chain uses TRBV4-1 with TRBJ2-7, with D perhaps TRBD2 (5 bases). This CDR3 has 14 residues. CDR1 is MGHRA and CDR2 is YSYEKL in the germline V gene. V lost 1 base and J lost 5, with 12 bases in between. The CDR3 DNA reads TGCGCCAGCAGCCAAGTTACAGAAGCGGACGAGCAGTACTTC. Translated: CASSQVTEADEQYF.

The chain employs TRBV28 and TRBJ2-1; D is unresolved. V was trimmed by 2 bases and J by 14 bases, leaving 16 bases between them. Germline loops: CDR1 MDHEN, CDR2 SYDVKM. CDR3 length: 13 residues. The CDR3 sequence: CASSLRSLSGEFF. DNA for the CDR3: TGTGCCAGCAGTTTACGGTCTTTATCGGGTGAGTTCTTC.

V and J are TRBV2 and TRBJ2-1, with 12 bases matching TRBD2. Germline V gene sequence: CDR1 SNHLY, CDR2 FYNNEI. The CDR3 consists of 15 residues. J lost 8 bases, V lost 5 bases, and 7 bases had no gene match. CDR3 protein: CASSTGTSGRDEQFF. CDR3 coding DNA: TGTGCCAGCAGTACCGGGACTAGCGGGCGAGATGAGCAGTTCTTC.

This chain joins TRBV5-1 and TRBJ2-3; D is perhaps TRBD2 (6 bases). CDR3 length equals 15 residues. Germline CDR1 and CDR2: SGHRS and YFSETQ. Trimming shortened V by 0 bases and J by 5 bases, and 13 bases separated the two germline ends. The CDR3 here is CASSLGTSSGDTQYF. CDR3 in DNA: TGCGCCAGCAGCTTGGGTACTAGCTCAGGAGATACGCAGTATTTT. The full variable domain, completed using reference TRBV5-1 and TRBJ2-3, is KAGVTQTPRYLIKTRGQQVTLSCSPISGHRSVSWYQQTPGQGLQFLFEYFSETQRNKGNFPGRFSGRQFSNSRSEMNVSTLELGDSALYLCASSLGTSSGDTQYFGPGTRLTVL.

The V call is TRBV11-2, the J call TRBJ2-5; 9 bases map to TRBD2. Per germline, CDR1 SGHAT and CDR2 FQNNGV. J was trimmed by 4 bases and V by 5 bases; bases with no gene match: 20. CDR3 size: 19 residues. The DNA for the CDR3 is TGTGCCAGCAGCCCCGGGAGCGCGGGAGGGCCTCTCGTAAGAGAGACCCAGTACTTC. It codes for CASSPGSAGGPLVRETQYF.

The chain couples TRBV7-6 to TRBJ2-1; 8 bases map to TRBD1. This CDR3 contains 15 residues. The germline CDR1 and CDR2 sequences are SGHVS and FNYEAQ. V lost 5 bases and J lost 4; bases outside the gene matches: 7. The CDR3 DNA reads TGTGCCAGCAGCCCCGGGACAGGCCCTTACAATGAGCAGTTCTTC. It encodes CASSPGTGPYNEQFF.

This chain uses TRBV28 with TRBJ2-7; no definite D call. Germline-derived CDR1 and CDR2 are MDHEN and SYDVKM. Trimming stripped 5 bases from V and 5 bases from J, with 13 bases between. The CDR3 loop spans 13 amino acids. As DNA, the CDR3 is TGTGCCAGCAGTCCTACCCCAGCCCACGAGCAGTACTTC. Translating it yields CASSPTPAHEQYF.

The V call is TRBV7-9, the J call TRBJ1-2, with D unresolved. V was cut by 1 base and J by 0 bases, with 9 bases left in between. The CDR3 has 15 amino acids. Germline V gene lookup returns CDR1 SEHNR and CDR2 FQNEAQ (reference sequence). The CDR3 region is CASSLVNTANYGYTF. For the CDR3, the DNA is TGTGCCAGCAGCTTAGTGAACACAGCTAACTATGGCTACACCTTC.

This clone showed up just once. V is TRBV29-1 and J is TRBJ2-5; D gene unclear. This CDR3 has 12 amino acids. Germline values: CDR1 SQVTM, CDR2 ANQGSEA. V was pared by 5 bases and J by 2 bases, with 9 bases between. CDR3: CSVSRLQETQYF. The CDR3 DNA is TGCAGCGTTTCGCGACTTCAAGAGACCCAGTACTTC.

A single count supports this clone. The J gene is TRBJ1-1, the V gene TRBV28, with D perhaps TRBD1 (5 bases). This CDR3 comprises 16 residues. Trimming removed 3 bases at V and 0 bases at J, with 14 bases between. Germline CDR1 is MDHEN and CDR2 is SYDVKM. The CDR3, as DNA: TGTGCCAGCAGTTTGGGTTGGGGGGTTATGAACACTGAAGCTTTCTTT. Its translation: CASSLGWGVMNTEAFF.

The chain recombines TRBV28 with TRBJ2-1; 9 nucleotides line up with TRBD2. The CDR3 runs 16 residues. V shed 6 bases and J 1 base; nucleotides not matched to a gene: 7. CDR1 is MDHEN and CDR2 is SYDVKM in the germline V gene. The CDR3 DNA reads TGTGCCAGCAGGAAGTTGACTAGCGGTTCCTACAATGAGCAGTTCTTC. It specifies CASRKLTSGSYNEQFF.

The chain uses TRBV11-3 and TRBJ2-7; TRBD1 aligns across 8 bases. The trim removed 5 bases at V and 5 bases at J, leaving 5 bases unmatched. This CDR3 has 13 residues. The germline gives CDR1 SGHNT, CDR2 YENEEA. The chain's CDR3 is CASSRTGNHEQYF. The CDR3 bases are TGTGCCAGCAGCCGGACAGGGAACCACGAGCAGTACTTC.

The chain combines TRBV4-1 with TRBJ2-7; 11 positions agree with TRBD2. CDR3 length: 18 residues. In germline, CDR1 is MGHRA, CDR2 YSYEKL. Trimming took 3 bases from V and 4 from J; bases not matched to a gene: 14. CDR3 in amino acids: CASSQRGGALAGVYEQYF. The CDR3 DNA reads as TGCGCCAGCAGCCAGAGGGGGGGGGCACTAGCGGGAGTGTACGAGCAGTACTTC.

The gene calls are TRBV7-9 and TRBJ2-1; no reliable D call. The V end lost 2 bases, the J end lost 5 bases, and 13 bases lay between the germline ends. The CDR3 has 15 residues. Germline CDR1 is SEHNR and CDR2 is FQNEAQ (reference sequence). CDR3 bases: TGTGCCAGCAGCTTATTGGAAACCCCAGACAATGAGCAGTTCTTC. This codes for CASSLLETPDNEQFF.

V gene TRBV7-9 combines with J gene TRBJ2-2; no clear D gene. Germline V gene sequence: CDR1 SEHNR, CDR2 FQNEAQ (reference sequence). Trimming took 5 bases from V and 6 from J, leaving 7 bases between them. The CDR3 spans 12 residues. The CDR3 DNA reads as TGTGCCAGCAGCCCCCGGGCCGGGGAGCTGTTTTTT. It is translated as CASSPRAGELFF.

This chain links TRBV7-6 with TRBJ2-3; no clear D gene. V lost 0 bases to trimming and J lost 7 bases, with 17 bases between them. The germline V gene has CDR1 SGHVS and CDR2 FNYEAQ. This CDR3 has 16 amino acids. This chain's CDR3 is CASSLAETPLSNTQYF. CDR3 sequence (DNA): TGTGCCAGCAGCTTAGCTGAGACACCTCTTTCGAATACGCAGTATTTT. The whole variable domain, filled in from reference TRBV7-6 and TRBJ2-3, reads GAGVSQSPRYKVTKRGQDVALRCDPISGHVSLYWYRQALGQGPEFLTYFNYEAQQDKSGLPNDRFSAERPEGSISTLTIQRTEQRDSAMYRCASSLAETPLSNTQYFGPGTRLTVL.

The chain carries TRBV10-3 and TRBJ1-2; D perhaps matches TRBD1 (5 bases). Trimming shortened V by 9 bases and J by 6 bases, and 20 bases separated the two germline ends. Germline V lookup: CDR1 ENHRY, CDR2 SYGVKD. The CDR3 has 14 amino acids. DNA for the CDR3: TGTGCCATAAGCGGGAGGGGATCCGGGGATGGCTACACCTTC. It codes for CAISGRGSGDGYTF.

The CDR3 region is CASSSDREPYEQYF. Written as DNA, the CDR3 is TGTGCCAGCAGCTCGGACCGGGAGCCCTACGAGCAGTACTTC. The V and J genes are TRBV7-9 and TRBJ2-7; TRBD2 might be the D (6 bases). Trimming took off 4 bases at V and 2 bases at J, with 12 bases between the two ends. CDR1 is SEHNR, CDR2 FQNEAQ, per germline (reference sequence). This CDR3 is built from 14 residues.

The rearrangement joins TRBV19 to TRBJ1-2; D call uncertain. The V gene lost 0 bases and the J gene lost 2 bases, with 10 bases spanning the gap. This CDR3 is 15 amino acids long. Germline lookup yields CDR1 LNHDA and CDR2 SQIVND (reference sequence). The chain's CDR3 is CASSIDPQRNYGYTF. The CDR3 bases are TGTGCCAGTAGTATAGATCCCCAAAGAAACTATGGCTACACCTTC.

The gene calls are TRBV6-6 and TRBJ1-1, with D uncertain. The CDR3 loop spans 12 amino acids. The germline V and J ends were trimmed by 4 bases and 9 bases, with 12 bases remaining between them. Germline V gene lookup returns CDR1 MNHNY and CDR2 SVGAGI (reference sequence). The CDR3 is CASSSYGDKAFF. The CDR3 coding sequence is TGTGCCAGCAGTTCCTACGGGGATAAAGCTTTCTTT.

CDR3 sequence reads: CASSPIEIGTDEAFF. In DNA form, the CDR3 reads TGCGCCAGCAGCCCGATCGAAATAGGGACGGATGAAGCTTTCTTT. The rearrangement joins TRBV4-1 to TRBJ1-1; D perhaps matches TRBD1 (5 bases). With 4 bases removed from V and 7 bases from J, the gap between germline ends came to 19 bases. The CDR3 length is 15 residues. The germline gives CDR1 MGHRA, CDR2 YSYEKL.

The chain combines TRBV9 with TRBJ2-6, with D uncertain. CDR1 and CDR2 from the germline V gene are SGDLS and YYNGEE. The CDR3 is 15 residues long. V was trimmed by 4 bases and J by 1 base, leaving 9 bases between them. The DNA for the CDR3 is TGTGCCAGCAGCTCTATAGGGTCTGGGGCCAACGTCCTGACTTTC. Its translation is CASSSIGSGANVLTF. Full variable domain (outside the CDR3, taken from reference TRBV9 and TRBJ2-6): DSGVTQTPKHLITATGQRVTLRCSPRSGDLSVYWYQQSLDQGLQFLIQYYNGEERAKGNILERFSAQQFPDLHSELNLSSLELGDSALYFCASSSIGSGANVLTFGAGSRLTVL.

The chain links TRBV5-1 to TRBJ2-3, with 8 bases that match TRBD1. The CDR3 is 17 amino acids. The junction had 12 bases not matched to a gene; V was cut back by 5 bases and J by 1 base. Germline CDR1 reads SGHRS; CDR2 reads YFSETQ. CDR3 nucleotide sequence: TGCGCCAGCAGGAAACGGCAGGGGGCGGAGGGCACAGATACGCAGTATTTT. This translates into CASRKRQGAEGTDTQYF.

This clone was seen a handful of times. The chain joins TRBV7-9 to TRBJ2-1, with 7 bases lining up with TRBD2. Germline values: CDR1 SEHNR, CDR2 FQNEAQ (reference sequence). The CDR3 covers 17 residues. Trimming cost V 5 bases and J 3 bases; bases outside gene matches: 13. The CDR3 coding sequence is TGTGCCAGCAGCCTACGTCTCGCGGGAGCACACTACAATGAGCAGTTCTTC. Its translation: CASSLRLAGAHYNEQFF.

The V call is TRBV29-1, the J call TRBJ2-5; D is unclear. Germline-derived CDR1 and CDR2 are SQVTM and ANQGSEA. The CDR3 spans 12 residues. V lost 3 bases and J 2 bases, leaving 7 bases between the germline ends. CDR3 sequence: CSVDLGQETQYF. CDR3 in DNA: TGCAGCGTTGATCTGGGTCAAGAGACCCAGTACTTC. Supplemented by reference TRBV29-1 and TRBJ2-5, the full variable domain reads SAVISQKPSRDICQRGTSLTIQCQVDSQVTMMFWYRQQPGQSLTLIATANQGSEATYESGFVIDKFPISRPNLTFSTLTVSNMSPEDSSIYLCSVDLGQETQYFGPGTRLLVL.

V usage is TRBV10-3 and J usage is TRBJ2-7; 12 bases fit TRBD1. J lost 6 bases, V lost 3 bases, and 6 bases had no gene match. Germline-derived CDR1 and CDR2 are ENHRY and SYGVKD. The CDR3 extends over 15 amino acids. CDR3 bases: TGTGCCATCAGTGATTCCGGGACAGGGGGCCGCGAGCAGTACTTC. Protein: CAISDSGTGGREQYF.

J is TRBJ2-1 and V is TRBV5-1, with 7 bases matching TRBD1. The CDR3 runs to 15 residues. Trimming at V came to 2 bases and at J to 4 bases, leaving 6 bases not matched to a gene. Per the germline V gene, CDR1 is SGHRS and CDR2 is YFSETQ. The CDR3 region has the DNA TGCGCCAGCAGCTTAGAAACACAGGGGTACAATGAGCAGTTCTTC. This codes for CASSLETQGYNEQFF.

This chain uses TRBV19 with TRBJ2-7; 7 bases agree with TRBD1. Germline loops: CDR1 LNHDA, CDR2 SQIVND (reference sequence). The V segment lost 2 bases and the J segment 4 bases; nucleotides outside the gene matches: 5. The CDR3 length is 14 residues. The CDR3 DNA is TGTGCCAGTAGTATACGGCAGGGGGAGTACGAGCAGTACTTC. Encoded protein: CASSIRQGEYEQYF.